This TCR beta chain was documented in a study of sequential checkpoint blockade in melanoma. Study summary: After both sequences, patients received maintenance nivolumab. TCRβ was sequenced from DNA of approximately 92 pretreatment tumors.

About this clone itself: Other DNA sequences in the same sample also yield this CDR3.

Germline V lookup: CDR1 KGHSH, CDR2 LQKENI. V was clipped by 3 bases and J by 4 bases; unmatched bases: 2. CDR3 length: 15 residues. Method: immunoSEQ multiplex PCR; TCRdb's copy keeps in-frame clones and lacks some. The repertoire holds some 3,000 clones, roughly a fifth seen once, with about two fifths in the top ten. Stated treatment: randomized to nivolumab then ipilimumab (arm A) or the reverse (arm B). Patients had received no earlier DNA-damaging chemotherapy. The chain has TRBV18 and TRBJ1-5, with 11 bases fitting TRBD1. The clonotype originates from a human patient with melanoma. Some clones in this sample may be carry-over from other donors' samples. Sequencing used tumor tissue (inferred from file names), obtained from a patient given nivolumab and ipilimumab in sequence. The chain's CDR3 is CASSPGTGGNQPQHF. In DNA, the CDR3 is TGTGCCAGCTCACCCGGGACAGGGGGAAATCAGCCCCAGCATTTT.